Listed below are T cell receptor beta chains from one sample, sequenced in a study of blood T cell repertoires in COVID-19. TCRdb keeps only in-frame clones here, not all; method: immunoSEQ multiplex PCR. This table has roughly 130,000 clones, approximately 80% appearing once. What was sequenced was peripheral blood. The origin of the receptors is a woman between 45 and 60 years old with acute or convalescent COVID-19. Each CDR3 is given without its conserved first and last residue. A D gene is named only where the DNA matches it firmly.

TRBV24-1	NA	TRBJ2-1	ATSDLRPNEQF
TRBV6-1	TRBD1	TRBJ1-5	ASSERDRVQPQH
TRBV12-5	TRBD1	TRBJ2-7	ASGLAFDRGITYEQY
TRBV20-1	NA	TRBJ1-1	SARDRTEAF
TRBV10-2	NA	TRBJ2-2	ASSEIGAGELF
TRBV6-5	NA	TRBJ1-1	ASSFGQGLNTEAF
TRBV6-6	NA	TRBJ1-2	ASVPGQLYGYT
TRBV11-2	NA	TRBJ1-1	ASSLDLGTEAF
TRBV12-3/TRBV12-4	NA	TRBJ1-2	ASSLGGFGYT
TRBV5-1	NA	TRBJ1-4	ASSGGEANEKLF
TRBV5-1	TRBD2	TRBJ2-5	ASSFSGTSGAGETQY
TRBV7-9	NA	TRBJ1-1	ASSRAGNTEAF
TRBV5-1	NA	TRBJ1-1	ASSFRQTNNIRMNTEAF
TRBV5-6	TRBD2	TRBJ2-1	ASSLYGGGVEQF
TRBV5-5	NA	TRBJ1-5	ASSLGQNQPQH
TRBV7-6	TRBD2	TRBJ2-1	ASSLRSSGVYNEQF
TRBV5-1	TRBD1	TRBJ1-3	ASQKQGASSGNTIY
TRBV11-2	TRBD1	TRBJ1-1	ASSERTGLYTEAF
TRBV29-1	TRBD1	TRBJ1-4	SVGSGGGEKLF
TRBV5-5	TRBD1	TRBJ2-3	ASSFAGTGTDTQY
TRBV18	TRBD2	TRBJ2-3	ASSLAGDTDTQY
TRBV6-5	TRBD1	TRBJ1-5	ASSSTGVNNQPQH
TRBV14	NA	TRBJ1-2	ASSQDRLYGYT
TRBV28	NA	TRBJ2-3	ASRLPLLTDTQY
TRBV12-3/TRBV12-4	NA	TRBJ1-5	ASSTQGNQPQH
TRBV6-4	NA	TRBJ1-6	ASSPGEGYNSPLH
TRBV10-2	TRBD1	TRBJ1-2	ASSVGDRVYGYT
TRBV25-1	TRBD1	TRBJ2-2	ASSEYGTGGTGELF
TRBV30	TRBD1	TRBJ1-2	AWSRDRAEGYT
TRBV18	NA	TRBJ1-1	ASSPKQNTEAF
TRBV7-9	TRBD1	TRBJ2-7	ASSPELDRGLEQY
TRBV3-1/TRBV3-2	TRBD1	TRBJ1-1	ASSLATGTEAF
TRBV5-1	NA	TRBJ1-6	ASSLEDSRNSPLH
TRBV19	TRBD1	TRBJ1-2	ASSPGDRANYGYT